The entry below describes one T cell receptor beta chain. Its antigen is not identified. The sample comes from a study of T cells in Graves' hyperthyroidism and ophthalmopathy. Findings and limits, study-wide: Patients with ophthalmopathy were separated from those with stable hyperthyroidism by a 13 V-J model.

Diagnosis relied on clinical symptoms, serum thyroxine and TRAb, thyroid ultrasound and orbital computed tomography. There are 13 residues in the CDR3. The ends lost 3 bases at V and 11 bases at J; junction bases unmatched: 7. CDR1 is SEHNR and CDR2 is FQNEAQ in the germline V gene (reference sequence). TCR beta CDR3 regions were amplified from RNA. An initial round of RT-PCR targeting the TCR CDR3 relied on the HTBI primer set. TCRdb processed the multiplex PCR reads anew with MiXCR; each CDR3 protein has one entry. The profile shows roughly 500,000 distinct CDR3 sequences, 35% to 55% of them singletons.

This clonotype originated in an adult woman with Graves' disease, either hyperthyroidism or ophthalmopathy (not recorded which). V is TRBV7-9 and J is TRBJ1-5, with TRBD1 matching 7 bases. Sequenced sample: peripheral blood or thyroid tissue (not recorded which). As DNA, the CDR3 is TGTGCCAGCAGCTTCGACAGGGAAGAGACCCAGCATTTT. Translation: CASSFDREETQHF.